This T cell receptor beta chain stems from a study of CD8+CD57+ T cells in acquired aplastic anemia (dated by TCRdb to between 2017 and 2018). For the study in its entirety: A mean of around 3.3 ug of DNA, ranging from roughly 0.19 to 27.4 ug, was extracted from sorted CD4+ and CD8+ cells. For healthy donor samples, the average read count was about 10.8 million for CD4+ cells and around 12 million for CD8+ cells.

The CDR3 holds 13 amino acids from the cysteine to the phenylalanine. CDR3 DNA only is kept here, 39 bases in frame from base 1. The junction shows trimming of 6 bases on V and 1 base on J, plus 12 bases between the germline ends. As encoded in the germline V gene, CDR1 is SQVTM while CDR2 is ANQGSEA. General findings and caveats noted by the study authors: Twenty-nine CD8+ CDR3 sequences were shared between patients and controls but appeared highly expressed in patients and within their immunodominant clones. Patients and healthy controls showed no significant difference in CD8+ Simpson's diversity (P=0.060).

Genomic DNA served as template for TCR beta VDJ combination and CDR3 sequence profiling. An Illumina HiSeq 2000 was used for TCR repertoire sequencing. In the source study's methods: TRBV/TRBJ rearrangement plots, CDR3 size and DJ length profiles, and Simpson's diversity index were used to assess repertoires. The most abundant DNA sequence in the deep sequencing data was defined as the immunodominant clone. CDR3 amino acid sequences were checked for sharing between subjects and were compared against published repertoires and the VDJdb database. The raw public reads went through TCRdb reprocessing: fastp at Q25, MiXCR clone calling, in-frame beta chains kept. Rows merge per CDR3 protein into single entries with the most common DNA and genes. For this entry, the V and J calls and clone size follow TCRdb and not the study's own pipeline. This sample has about 42,000 distinct CDR3 sequences in its table, and 65% to 70% of those were observed once. Around 22% of the sample is in the top ten clones.

In the study, sorted CD4+ and CD8+ blood T cells from patients with severe aplastic anemia and from healthy subjects underwent deep sequencing of TCR repertoires. Ficoll-Paque density gradient centrifugation was used to isolate peripheral blood mononuclear cells. Before DNA extraction, CD4+ and CD8+ T cells were sorted by FACS or by magnetic beads. As to this clonotype: What antigen it recognizes has not been identified. No base qualities exist here, and no much larger clone lies one base off it.

This chain is built from TRBV29-1 and TRBJ1-1; a confident D gene designation cannot be given. The sample taken for sequencing was sorted CD4+, CD8+, or CD8+CD57+ T cells (not recorded which) from PBMCs. The source is a human donor in good health, serving as a control. CDR3 sequence: CSVAHGGNTEAFF. Read as DNA, the sequence is TGCAGCGTCGCCCATGGCGGGAACACTGAAGCTTTCTTT.